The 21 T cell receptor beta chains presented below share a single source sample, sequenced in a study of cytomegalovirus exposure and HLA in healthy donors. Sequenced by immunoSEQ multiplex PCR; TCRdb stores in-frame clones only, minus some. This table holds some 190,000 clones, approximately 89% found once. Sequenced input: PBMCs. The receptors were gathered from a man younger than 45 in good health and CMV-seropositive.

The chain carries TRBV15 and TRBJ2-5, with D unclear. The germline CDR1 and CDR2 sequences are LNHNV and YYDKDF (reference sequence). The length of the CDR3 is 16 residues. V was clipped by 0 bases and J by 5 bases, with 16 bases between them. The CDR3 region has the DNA TGTGCCACCAGCAGAGAAGGCGCGTTGGGTCTCGAGACCCAGTACTTC. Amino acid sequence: CATSREGALGLETQYF.

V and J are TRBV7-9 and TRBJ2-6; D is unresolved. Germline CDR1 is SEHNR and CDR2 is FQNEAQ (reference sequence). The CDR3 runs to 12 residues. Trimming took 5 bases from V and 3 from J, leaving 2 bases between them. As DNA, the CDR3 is TGTGCCAGCAGCGTTGGGGCCAACGTCCTGACTTTC. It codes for CASSVGANVLTF.

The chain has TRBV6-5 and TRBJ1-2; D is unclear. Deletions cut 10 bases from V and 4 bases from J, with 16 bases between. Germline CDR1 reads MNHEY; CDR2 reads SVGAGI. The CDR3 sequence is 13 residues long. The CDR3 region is CATSRDSRYGYTF. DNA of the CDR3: TGTGCCACCTCGAGAGATAGCCGCTATGGCTACACCTTC.

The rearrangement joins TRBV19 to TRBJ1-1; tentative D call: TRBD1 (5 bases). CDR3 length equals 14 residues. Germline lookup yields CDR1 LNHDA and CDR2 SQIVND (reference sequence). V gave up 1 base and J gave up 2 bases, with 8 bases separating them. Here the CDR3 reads CASSIGQINTEAFF. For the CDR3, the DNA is TGTGCCAGTAGTATAGGACAGATAAACACTGAAGCTTTCTTT.

CDR3 protein: CASSLGQGADTQYF. CDR3 coding DNA: TGTGCCAGCAGCTTGGGCCAGGGGGCAGATACGCAGTATTTT. This chain joins TRBV7-9 and TRBJ2-3; TRBD1 aligns across 7 bases. This CDR3 is 14 amino acids long. The V and J ends lost 3 bases and 4 bases, in that order; junction bases with no gene match: 4. Germline V gene sequence: CDR1 SEHNR, CDR2 FQNEAQ (reference sequence).

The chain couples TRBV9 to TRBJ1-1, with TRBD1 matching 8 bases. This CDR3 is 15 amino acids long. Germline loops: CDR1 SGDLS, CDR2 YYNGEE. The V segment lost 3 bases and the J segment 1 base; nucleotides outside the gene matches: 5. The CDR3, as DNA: TGTGCCAGCAGCGCCTCCGGGACAGGGAACACTGAAGCTTTCTTT. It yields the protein CASSASGTGNTEAFF. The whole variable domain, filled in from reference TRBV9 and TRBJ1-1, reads DSGVTQTPKHLITATGQRVTLRCSPRSGDLSVYWYQQSLDQGLQFLIQYYNGEERAKGNILERFSAQQFPDLHSELNLSSLELGDSALYFCASSASGTGNTEAFFGQGTRLTVV.

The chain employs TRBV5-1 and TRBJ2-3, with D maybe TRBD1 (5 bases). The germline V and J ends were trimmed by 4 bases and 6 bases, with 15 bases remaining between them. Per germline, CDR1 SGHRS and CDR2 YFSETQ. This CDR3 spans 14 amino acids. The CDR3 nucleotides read TGCGCCAGCAGCCCCCGACAGACCACGGATACGCAGTATTTT. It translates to CASSPRQTTDTQYF.

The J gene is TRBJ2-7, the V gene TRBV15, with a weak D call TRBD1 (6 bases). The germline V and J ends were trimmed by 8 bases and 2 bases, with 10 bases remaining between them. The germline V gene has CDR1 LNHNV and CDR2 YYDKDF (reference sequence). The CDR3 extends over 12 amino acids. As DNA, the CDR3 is TGTGCCACCCGGGACACCACCTACGAGCAGTACTTC. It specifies CATRDTTYEQYF.

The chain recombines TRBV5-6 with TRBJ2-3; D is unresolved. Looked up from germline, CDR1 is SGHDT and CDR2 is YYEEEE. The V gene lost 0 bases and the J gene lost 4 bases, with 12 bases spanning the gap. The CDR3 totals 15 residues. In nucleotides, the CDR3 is TGTGCCAGCAGCTTGGTGTGGGCCCGATCAGATACGCAGTATTTT. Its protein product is CASSLVWARSDTQYF.

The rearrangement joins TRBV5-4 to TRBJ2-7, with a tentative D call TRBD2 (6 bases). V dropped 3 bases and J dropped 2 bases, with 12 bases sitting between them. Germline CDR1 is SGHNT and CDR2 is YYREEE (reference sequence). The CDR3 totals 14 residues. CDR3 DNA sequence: TGTGCCAGCAGCTGGGGGGATAGGGCCTACGAGCAGTACTTC. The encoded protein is CASSWGDRAYEQYF.

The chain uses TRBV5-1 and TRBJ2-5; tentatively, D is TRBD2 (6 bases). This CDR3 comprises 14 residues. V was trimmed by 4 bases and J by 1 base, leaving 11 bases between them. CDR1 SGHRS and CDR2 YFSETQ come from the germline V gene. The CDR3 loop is CASSRGDPQETQYF. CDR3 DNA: TGCGCCAGCAGCCGCGGGGATCCCCAAGAGACCCAGTACTTC.

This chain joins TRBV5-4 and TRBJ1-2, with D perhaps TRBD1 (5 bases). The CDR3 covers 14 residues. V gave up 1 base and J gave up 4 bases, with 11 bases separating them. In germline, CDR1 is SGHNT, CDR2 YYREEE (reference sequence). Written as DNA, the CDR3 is TGTGCCAGCAGCTTGACCAGGGACTCCTATGGCTACACCTTC. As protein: CASSLTRDSYGYTF.

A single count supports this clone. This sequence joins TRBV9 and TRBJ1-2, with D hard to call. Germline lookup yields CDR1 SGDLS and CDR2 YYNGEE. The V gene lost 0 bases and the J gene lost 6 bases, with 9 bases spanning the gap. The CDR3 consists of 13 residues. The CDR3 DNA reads TGTGCCAGCAGCGTAGAACAAGAAAATGGCTACACCTTC. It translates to CASSVEQENGYTF.

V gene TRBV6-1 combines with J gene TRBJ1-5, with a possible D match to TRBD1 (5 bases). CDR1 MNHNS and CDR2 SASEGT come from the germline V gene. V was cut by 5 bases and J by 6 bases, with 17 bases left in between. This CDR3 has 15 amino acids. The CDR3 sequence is CASSIRGDQGQPQHF. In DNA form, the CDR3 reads TGTGCCAGCAGTATCCGTGGGGATCAGGGTCAGCCCCAGCATTTT.

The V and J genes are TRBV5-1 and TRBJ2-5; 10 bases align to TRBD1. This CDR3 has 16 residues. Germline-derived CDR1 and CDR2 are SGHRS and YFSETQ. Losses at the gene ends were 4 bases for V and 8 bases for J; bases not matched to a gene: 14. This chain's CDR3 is CASSRTGGGTGPTQYF. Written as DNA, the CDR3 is TGCGCCAGCAGCAGGACAGGGGGTGGAACAGGACCAACCCAGTACTTC.

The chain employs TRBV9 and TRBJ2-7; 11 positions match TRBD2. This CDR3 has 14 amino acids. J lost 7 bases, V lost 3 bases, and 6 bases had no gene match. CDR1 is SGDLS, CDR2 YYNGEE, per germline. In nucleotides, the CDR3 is TGTGCCAGCAGCGCGGGACTAGCGGTGGGGGAGCAGTACTTC. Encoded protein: CASSAGLAVGEQYF.

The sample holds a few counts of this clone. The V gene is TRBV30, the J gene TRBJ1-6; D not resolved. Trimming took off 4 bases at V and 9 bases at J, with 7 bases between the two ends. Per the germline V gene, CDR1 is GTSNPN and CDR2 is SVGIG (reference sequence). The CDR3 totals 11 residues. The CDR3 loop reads CAWTTGSPLHF. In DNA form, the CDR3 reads TGTGCCTGGACCACCGGTTCACCCCTCCACTTT.

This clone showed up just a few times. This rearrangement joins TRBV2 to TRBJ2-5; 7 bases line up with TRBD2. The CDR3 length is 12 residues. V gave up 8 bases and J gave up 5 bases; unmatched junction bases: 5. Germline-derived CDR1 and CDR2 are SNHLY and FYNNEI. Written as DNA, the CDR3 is TGTGCCAGCGGACTAGGCCTGGAGACCCAGTACTTC. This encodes CASGLGLETQYF. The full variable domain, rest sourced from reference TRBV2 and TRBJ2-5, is EPEVTQTPSHQVTQMGQEVILRCVPISNHLYFYWYRQILGQKVEFLVSFYNNEISEKSEIFDDQFSVERPDGSNFTLKIRSTKLEDSAMYFCASGLGLETQYFGPGTRLLVL.

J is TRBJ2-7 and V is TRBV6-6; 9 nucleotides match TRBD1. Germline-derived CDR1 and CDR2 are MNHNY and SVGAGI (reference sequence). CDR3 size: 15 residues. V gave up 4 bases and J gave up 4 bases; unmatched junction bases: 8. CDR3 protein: CASSSPGQGLYEQYF. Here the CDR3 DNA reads TGTGCCAGCAGTTCCCCTGGACAGGGGTTATACGAGCAGTACTTC.

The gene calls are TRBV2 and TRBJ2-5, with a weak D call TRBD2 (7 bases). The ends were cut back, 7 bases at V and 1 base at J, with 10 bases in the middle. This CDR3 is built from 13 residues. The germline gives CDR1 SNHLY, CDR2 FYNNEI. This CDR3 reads CASKRGGQETQYF. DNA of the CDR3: TGTGCCAGCAAAAGGGGGGGCCAAGAGACCCAGTACTTC.

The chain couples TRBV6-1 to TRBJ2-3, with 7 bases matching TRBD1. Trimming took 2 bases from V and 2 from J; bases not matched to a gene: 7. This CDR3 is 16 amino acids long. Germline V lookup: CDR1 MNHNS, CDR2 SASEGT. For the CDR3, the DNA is TGTGCCAGCAGTGAACTAGCAGGGGGATTCACAGATACGCAGTATTTT. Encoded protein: CASSELAGGFTDTQYF.